This TCR beta chain was sequenced during a study of cytomegalovirus exposure and HLA in healthy donors. General study findings and limits: Testing in vitro showed three CMV-associated chains specific for CMV antigens. Of the V segments, some could not be distinguished, including TRBV6-2 and TRBV6-3, and were excluded. V- and J-gene trimming of TCR beta was linked (in a later analysis) to a missense DCLRE1C variant.

Note on this clone: Its antigen remains unknown.

Both 60 Vbeta primers and 13 Jbeta primers went into the PCR. Clones were sequenced by immunoSEQ multiplex PCR, and TCRdb holds only the in-frame ones, with some missing. Here the sample spans approximately 200,000 clones, about 79% being singletons. Trimming stripped 1 base from V and 4 bases from J, with 20 bases between. The CDR3 extends over 17 amino acids. Germline-derived CDR1 and CDR2 are SGHTA and FQGNSA. This receptor was identified in a boy younger than 10 in good health and CMV-seronegative. The rearrangement links TRBV7-2 to TRBJ2-7; D is possibly TRBD2 (6 bases). The sequencing sample was made of PBMCs. CDR3: CASSLVSTGTRLYEQYF. CDR3 in DNA: TGTGCCAGCAGCTTAGTTTCGACCGGGACTCGACTTTACGAGCAGTACTTC.